This T cell receptor beta chain was documented in a study of beta chain features in type 1 diabetes. Study-level points and caveats: For Type 1 diabetes patients, all four CD4+ subsets carried TCRB CDR3s that were moderately but significantly shorter.

The authors reverse transcribed all of the isolated RNA, so sequencing captured expressed TCRB transcripts. Clones were read by immunoSEQ multiplex PCR, and TCRdb kept only the in-frame ones, dropping some. Of about 930,000 clones listed, about a sixth are singletons. CDR1 LGHNA and CDR2 YNFKEQ come from the germline V gene. The CDR3 is 15 residues long. The germline V and J ends were trimmed by 3 bases and 1 base, with 10 bases remaining between them. This clone was detected only a few times. Its antigen is currently unknown. The material sequenced was naive CD4+ T cells from blood. This receptor was identified in a young woman in good health. The rearrangement joins TRBV4-2 to TRBJ2-1; possible D gene TRBD1, 5 bases. CDR3 in amino acids: CASSHLGDSYNEQFF. The CDR3 DNA reads as TGTGCCAGCAGCCATTTAGGGGATTCCTACAATGAGCAGTTCTTC.